The 30 T cell receptor beta chains reported below all come from one sample, sequenced in a study of OX40 agonist ivuxolimab in advanced cancers. Sequencing was performed with immunoSEQ multiplex PCR; in TCRdb, only in-frame clones are kept and a portion is missing. The data contain tens of thousands of clones, 80% to 90% of them singletons. The material sequenced was CD4+ or CD8+ T cells sorted from blood, taken in a trial of the OX40 agonist ivuxolimab. Every receptor here comes from an adult with an advanced solid tumor such as melanoma, head and neck, liver or kidney cancer.

The chain links TRBV7-6 to TRBJ2-6; possibly TRBD1 or TRBD2 for D (5 bases each). This CDR3 is built from 16 residues. V lost 2 bases to trimming and J lost 0 bases, with 8 bases between them. Germline loops: CDR1 SGHVS, CDR2 FNYEAQ. The CDR3 is CASSLTRGSGANVLTF. The CDR3 DNA reads TGTGCCAGCAGCTTAACGAGGGGCTCTGGGGCCAACGTCCTGACTTTC.

This rearrangement joins TRBV7-9 to TRBJ1-3; D remains unclear. CDR3 length: 12 residues. V was clipped by 1 base and J by 3 bases, with 1 base between them. Germline V gives CDR1 SEHNR, CDR2 FQNEAQ (reference sequence). CDR3 DNA sequence: TGTGCCAGCAGCTTAGATGGAAACACCATATATTTT. This sequence encodes CASSLDGNTIYF.

The rearrangement links TRBV29-1 to TRBJ1-1; 7 bases agree with TRBD1. This CDR3 comprises 12 residues. J lost 2 bases, V lost 5 bases, and 2 bases had no gene match. The germline CDR1 and CDR2 sequences are SQVTM and ANQGSEA. The CDR3 DNA follows: TGCAGCGTTAGGGACAGCAACACTGAAGCTTTCTTT. Its protein product is CSVRDSNTEAFF.

V and J are TRBV30 and TRBJ1-1, with 7 bases identical to TRBD1. This CDR3 has 12 amino acids. Germline CDR1 and CDR2: GTSNPN and SVGIG (reference sequence). With V trimmed by 5 bases and J by 9 bases, 9 bases remained unmatched. This CDR3 reads CAWATPTGKAFF. DNA of the CDR3: TGTGCCTGGGCAACACCGACAGGGAAAGCTTTCTTT.

The rearrangement joins TRBV18 to TRBJ2-1; D may be TRBD2 (5 bases). Trimming pared 5 bases from V and 2 bases from J, leaving 16 bases between. The length of the CDR3 is 16 residues. The germline gives CDR1 KGHSH, CDR2 LQKENI. CDR3 in amino acids: CASSFIGADTYNEQFF. CDR3 DNA: TGTGCCAGCTCATTCATAGGAGCGGATACCTACAATGAGCAGTTCTTC.

This chain connects TRBV5-1 to TRBJ2-7, with 12 bases lining up with TRBD2. CDR1 SGHRS and CDR2 YFSETQ come from the germline V gene. The CDR3 spans 13 residues. Losses at the gene ends were 7 bases for V and 2 bases for J; bases not matched to a gene: 1. CDR3 residues: CASRLAGAYEQYF. As DNA, the CDR3 is TGCGCCAGCCGACTAGCGGGAGCCTACGAGCAGTACTTC.

The V and J genes are TRBV6-5 and TRBJ2-7; 9 bases map to TRBD1. The CDR3 extends over 15 amino acids. Germline V gene lookup returns CDR1 MNHEY and CDR2 SVGAGI. Unmatched junction bases numbered 3, after V lost 0 bases and J lost 3 bases. This CDR3 reads CASSYSRDRDYEQYF. DNA for the CDR3: TGTGCCAGCAGTTACTCCCGGGACAGGGACTACGAGCAGTACTTC.

This rearrangement joins TRBV11-2 to TRBJ2-2; D tentatively fits TRBD1 or TRBD2 (6 bases each). V lost 0 bases, J lost 3 bases, and 17 bases lay in between. The CDR3 is 18 amino acids. Germline V gene data show CDR1 as SGHAT and CDR2 as FQNNGV. DNA for the CDR3: TGTGCCAGCAGCTTAGATGAGGCTTCGGGGGCGGACACCGGGGAGCTGTTTTTT. Its translation is CASSLDEASGADTGELFF.

The chain has TRBV5-6 and TRBJ2-7, with D possibly being TRBD2 (7 bases). This CDR3 has 14 amino acids. Germline-derived CDR1 and CDR2 are SGHDT and YYEEEE. Between the trimmed V and J ends, which lost 0 bases and 4 bases, there was a span of 11 bases. CDR3 nucleotide sequence: TGTGCCAGCAGCTTGGCGGGGGGCTGGTACGAGCAGTACTTC. This translates into CASSLAGGWYEQYF.

The chain couples TRBV13 to TRBJ1-1, with no clear D. V was clipped by 5 bases and J by 7 bases, with 8 bases between them. The CDR3 extends over 11 amino acids. Germline values: CDR1 PRHDT, CDR2 FYEKMQ (reference sequence). The CDR3 is CASSMDVEAFF. DNA for the CDR3: TGTGCCAGCAGCATGGACGTTGAAGCTTTCTTT.

The V and J genes are TRBV7-3 and TRBJ2-2; D possibly corresponds to TRBD1 (6 bases). CDR3 length equals 18 residues. Germline CDR1 is SGHTA and CDR2 is FQGTGA. With 5 bases removed from V and 3 bases from J, the gap between germline ends came to 22 bases. The CDR3 is CASSPTAPTGKYTGELFF. The CDR3 region has the DNA TGTGCCAGCAGCCCCACGGCCCCGACAGGAAAGTACACCGGGGAGCTGTTTTTT.

The chain combines TRBV6-5 with TRBJ2-1, with 10 bases that match TRBD2. CDR1 is MNHEY, CDR2 SVGAGI, per germline. The CDR3 spans 13 residues. Trimming took 3 bases from V and 8 from J; bases not matched to a gene: 1. CDR3 DNA sequence: TGTGCCAGCAGTTATGGACTAGCGGATGAGCAGTTCTTC. Encoded protein: CASSYGLADEQFF.

This chain connects TRBV29-1 to TRBJ1-1; D is ambiguous. This CDR3 has 12 amino acids. Deletions cut 2 bases from V and 1 base from J, with 5 bases between. Germline CDR1 reads SQVTM; CDR2 reads ANQGSEA. The CDR3 reads CSVELPNTEAFF. CDR3 coding DNA: TGCAGCGTTGAACTCCCGAACACTGAAGCTTTCTTT.

This clone is categorized as medium-sized. CDR3 nucleotide sequence: TGTGCCAGCACAGGGATCGTCGGGGCAGGGACCTACGAGCAGTACTTC. This gives the protein CASTGIVGAGTYEQYF. The genes are TRBV27 and TRBJ2-7, with D perhaps given as TRBD1 or TRBD2 (5 bases each). V was pared by 7 bases and J by 2 bases, with 21 bases between. Germline CDR1 MNHEY, CDR2 SMNVEV (reference sequence). The CDR3 consists of 16 residues.

The gene calls are TRBV5-1 and TRBJ2-2; 8 bases agree with TRBD2. Germline V CDR1 and CDR2: SGHRS, YFSETQ. With 1 base clipped from V and 8 bases from J, the junction kept 4 bases outside the gene matches. This CDR3 region has 14 residues. The CDR3 sequence is CASSLTSGGGELFF. CDR3 DNA: TGCGCCAGCAGCTTGACTAGCGGAGGGGGGGAGCTGTTTTTT.

The chain employs TRBV27 and TRBJ1-1; D is ambiguous. The CDR3 is 13 residues long. V shed 8 bases and J shed 0 bases, with 10 bases lying between them. Germline V CDR1 and CDR2: MNHEY, SMNVEV (reference sequence). CDR3 loop: CASAIAVNTEAFF. CDR3 bases: TGTGCCAGCGCTATTGCAGTGAACACTGAAGCTTTCTTT.

V is TRBV30 and J is TRBJ1-2, with D possibly being TRBD1 (6 bases). With 6 bases removed from V and 6 bases from J, the gap between germline ends came to 26 bases. This CDR3 is 16 amino acids long. Per germline, CDR1 GTSNPN and CDR2 SVGIG (reference sequence). CDR3 DNA: TGTGCCTGCGCTCTCGGAATAAACAGGGAATCGGATGGCTACACCTTC. Translated: CACALGINRESDGYTF.

The V and J genes are TRBV19 and TRBJ2-2, with D possibly TRBD2 on 5 matching bases. Germline loops: CDR1 LNHDA, CDR2 SQIVND (reference sequence). Trimming removed 7 bases at V and 0 bases at J, with 12 bases between. This CDR3 is built from 15 residues. The CDR3 nucleotides are TGTGCCAGTAATGGGGAGTGGTCGAACACCGGGGAGCTGTTTTTT. Translation gives CASNGEWSNTGELFF.

The J gene is TRBJ2-7, the V gene TRBV27; TRBD2 is a possible D gene (5 bases). The ends were cut back, 5 bases at V and 6 bases at J, with 11 bases in the middle. This CDR3 region has 12 residues. Germline-derived CDR1 and CDR2 are MNHEY and SMNVEV (reference sequence). CDR3 sequence reads: CASSHPGGEQYF. DNA of the CDR3: TGTGCCAGCAGTCACCCAGGAGGCGAGCAGTACTTC.

The CDR3 DNA reads as TGTGCCAGCAGCCTTGAGGGACCCCCAGGACAGCAGTACTTC. It codes for CASSLEGPPGQQYF. The gene calls are TRBV5-4 and TRBJ2-7, with D perhaps assigned TRBD1 or TRBD2 (5 bases each). There are 14 residues in the CDR3. In germline, CDR1 is SGHNT, CDR2 YYREEE (reference sequence). V lost 4 bases to trimming and J lost 8 bases, with 19 bases between them.

This chain joins TRBV11-2 and TRBJ2-1, with D tentatively TRBD2 (5 bases). The germline V gene encodes CDR1 SGHAT and CDR2 FQNNGV. V was clipped by 0 bases and J by 0 bases, with 15 bases between them. CDR3 length: 18 amino acids. CDR3 residues: CASSLDRRQANSYNEQFF. The CDR3 DNA sequence: TGTGCCAGCAGCTTAGATCGGAGGCAGGCCAACTCCTACAATGAGCAGTTCTTC.

The chain recombines TRBV10-1 with TRBJ2-7; possible D gene TRBD2, 7 bases. The V gene lost 6 bases and the J gene lost 0 bases, with 18 bases spanning the gap. Germline CDR1 reads WNHNN; CDR2 reads SYGVQD (reference sequence). The CDR3 totals 16 residues. The CDR3 spells CASRVGTGGASYEQYF. CDR3 nucleotides: TGCGCCAGCAGAGTCGGTACGGGGGGCGCCTCCTACGAGCAGTACTTC.

This clone has only a few counts. The chain links TRBV28 to TRBJ2-1, with 9 bases identical to TRBD2. V lost 6 bases and J lost 4; bases outside the gene matches: 13. CDR1 is MDHEN and CDR2 is SYDVKM in the germline V gene. This CDR3 spans 17 amino acids. The CDR3 here is CASSTRNRLAGYNEQFF. DNA for the CDR3: TGTGCCAGCAGCACAAGGAATCGTCTAGCGGGATACAATGAGCAGTTCTTC.

The chain carries TRBV19 and TRBJ2-1; 9 bases agree with TRBD2. Germline V gives CDR1 LNHDA, CDR2 SQIVND (reference sequence). With 4 bases clipped from V and 0 bases from J, the junction kept 1 base outside the gene matches. This CDR3 is built from 15 residues. CDR3 coding DNA: TGTGCCAGTAGTACTAGCGGGGCCTCCTACAATGAGCAGTTCTTC. This encodes CASSTSGASYNEQFF.

This chain links TRBV19 with TRBJ2-1, with D tentatively TRBD1 (5 bases). This CDR3 comprises 13 residues. CDR1 and CDR2 (germline): LNHDA, SQIVND (reference sequence). V gave up 5 bases and J gave up 8 bases, with 13 bases separating them. The CDR3 DNA sequence: TGTGCCAGTAGTGTCGTTTGGGGCCATGAGCAGTTCTTC. Its translation is CASSVVWGHEQFF.

In regard to this clone: Within the sample, other DNA sequences also encode this same CDR3. The gene calls are TRBV29-1 and TRBJ1-1, with 10 bases fitting TRBD1. Germline CDR1 and CDR2: SQVTM and ANQGSEA. Germline trimming cut 6 bases from V and 2 bases from J; bases unmatched to any gene: 6. This CDR3 comprises 14 residues. The CDR3 DNA sequence: TGCAGCGTAACCGGGACAGGGGCAAACACTGAAGCTTTCTTT. This codes for CSVTGTGANTEAFF.

This chain's CDR3 is CASSAGAGTGELFF. The CDR3, as DNA: TGTGCCAGCAGCGCAGGGGCGGGGACCGGGGAGCTGTTTTTT. This chain links TRBV9 with TRBJ2-2; tentatively, D is TRBD1 or TRBD2 (6 bases each). Trimming removed 3 bases from V and 5 bases from J, with 11 bases in between. CDR1 and CDR2 from the germline V gene are SGDLS and YYNGEE. The CDR3 consists of 14 residues.

CDR3 amino acids: CASSPLGTEAFF. DNA of the CDR3: TGTGCCAGCAGCCCCTTGGGCACTGAAGCTTTCTTT. The chain combines TRBV2 with TRBJ1-1, with no clear D. The CDR3 covers 12 residues. V lost 6 bases and J lost 4, with 9 bases in between. Germline CDR1 and CDR2: SNHLY and FYNNEI.

The chain couples TRBV13 to TRBJ2-3; possibly TRBD2 for D (6 bases). This CDR3 comprises 14 residues. With 5 bases removed from V and 4 bases from J, the gap between germline ends came to 13 bases. The germline V gene has CDR1 PRHDT and CDR2 FYEKMQ (reference sequence). CDR3 residues: CASSAGLRADTQYF. CDR3 nucleotides: TGTGCCAGCAGCGCGGGACTCCGGGCAGATACGCAGTATTTT.

The CDR3 here is CAWNDFTSGNTIYF. The CDR3 nucleotides read TGTGCCTGGAATGACTTTACCTCTGGAAACACCATATATTTT. The chain carries TRBV30 and TRBJ1-3; no reliable D call. V shed 4 bases and J shed 0 bases, with 10 bases lying between them. The germline V gene encodes CDR1 GTSNPN and CDR2 SVGIG (reference sequence). This CDR3 region has 14 residues.